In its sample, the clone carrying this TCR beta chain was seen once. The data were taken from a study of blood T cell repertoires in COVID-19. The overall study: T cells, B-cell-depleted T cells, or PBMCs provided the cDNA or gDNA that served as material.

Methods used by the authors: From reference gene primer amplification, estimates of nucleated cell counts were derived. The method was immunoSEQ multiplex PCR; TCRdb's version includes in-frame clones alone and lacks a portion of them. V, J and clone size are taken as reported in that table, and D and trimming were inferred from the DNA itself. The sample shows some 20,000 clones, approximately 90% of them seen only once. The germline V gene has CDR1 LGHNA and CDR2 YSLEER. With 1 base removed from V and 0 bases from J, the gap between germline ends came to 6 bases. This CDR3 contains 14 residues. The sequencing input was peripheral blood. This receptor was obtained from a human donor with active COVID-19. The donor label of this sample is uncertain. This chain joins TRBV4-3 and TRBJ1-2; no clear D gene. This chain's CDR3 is CASSQGPANYGYTF. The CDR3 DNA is TGCGCCAGCAGCCAAGGCCCAGCTAACTATGGCTACACCTTC.